This T cell receptor beta chain is from a study of cytomegalovirus exposure and HLA in healthy donors. Study findings and constraints: The study labeled approximately 150 TCR beta chains cytomegalovirus-associated.

Notes on this clone: The antigen remains undetermined.

The PCR had 60 Vbeta and 13 Jbeta primers. The protocol was immunoSEQ multiplex PCR, while the TCRdb copy is restricted to in-frame clones and leaves out a portion. In all, the sample yields 60,000 to 100,000 clones. CDR1 is MNHEY and CDR2 is SVGAGI in the germline V gene. With 7 bases removed from V and 5 bases from J, the gap between germline ends came to 13 bases. The CDR3 is 13 amino acids. Sequenced sample: PBMCs. This receptor was obtained from a man aged 30 to 45 in good health and CMV-seronegative. The chain uses TRBV6-5 and TRBJ2-3; tentative D call: TRBD2 (6 bases). The CDR3 sequence: CASKRRVGDTQYF. For the CDR3, the DNA is TGTGCCAGCAAGAGGAGGGTGGGAGATACGCAGTATTTT.